The text below deals with one T cell receptor (beta chain). These data come from a study of blood T cell repertoires in COVID-19. Across the study: Donors in the United States, Italy and Spain gave samples during acute or convalescent COVID-19. T cells, B-cell-depleted T cells, or PBMCs supplied cDNA or gDNA.

In germline, CDR1 is SGHDT, CDR2 YYEEEE. Trimming cost V 0 bases and J 0 bases, with 8 bases left between them. The CDR3 is made up of 15 amino acids. Original methodology: By means of reference gene primer amplification, nucleated cell counts were estimated. Clones were read by immunoSEQ multiplex PCR, and TCRdb kept only the in-frame ones, dropping some. That table is the source of V, J and clone size, and D and trimming were worked out from the DNA. Of 350,000 to 500,000 clones listed, approximately 90% were seen once; the top ten hold about 0.91%. Followed longitudinally, the Seattle patients had been enrolled during active infection.

The source of this sequence is a man younger than 35 with COVID-19, enrolled during active disease. Input material: peripheral blood. This rearrangement joins TRBV5-6 to TRBJ2-3, with D uncertain. The CDR3 loop reads CASSLGATSTDTQYF. The CDR3 region has the DNA TGTGCCAGCAGCTTGGGAGCGACTAGCACAGATACGCAGTATTTT.